This passage covers 5 T cell receptor beta chains from one sample sequenced in a study of cytotoxic CD8 clonotypes in ibrutinib-treated CLL. Measured with immunoSEQ multiplex PCR; TCRdb has only the in-frame clones, and not every one. Of about 200,000 clones detected, over 60% appear once; the ten largest clones hold around 15%. Sample: PBMCs, taken after 24 months of ibrutinib treatment. The receptors stem from a human donor with chronic lymphocytic leukemia.

J is TRBJ2-3 and V is TRBV4-3, with a tentative D call TRBD2 (6 bases). V gave up 1 base and J gave up 5 bases, with 16 bases separating them. This CDR3 comprises 16 residues. Germline CDR1 is LGHNA and CDR2 is YSLEER. CDR3 protein: CASSQGDGSPLDTQYF. As DNA, the CDR3 is TGCGCCAGCAGCCAAGGCGACGGGAGTCCTCTAGATACGCAGTATTTT.

The chain employs TRBV9 and TRBJ2-1; no reliable D call. The CDR3 runs 13 residues. Trimming left V 6 bases short and J 10 bases short, with 17 bases between. Per germline, CDR1 SGDLS and CDR2 YYNGEE. The CDR3 sequence is CASKIGPPGEQFF. The DNA for the CDR3 is TGTGCCAGCAAAATCGGGCCCCCTGGAGAGCAGTTCTTC.

This clone was picked up a small number of times. The chain is built from TRBV5-4 and TRBJ2-1, with 9 positions matching TRBD2. Germline CDR1 and CDR2: SGHNT and YYREEE (reference sequence). The CDR3 is 16 amino acids. The trim removed 3 bases at V and 0 bases at J, leaving 4 bases unmatched. The CDR3 region is CASSSWTSASYNEQFF. Written as DNA, the CDR3 is TGTGCCAGCAGCTCCTGGACTAGCGCCTCCTACAATGAGCAGTTCTTC.

This chain joins TRBV7-9 and TRBJ2-3, with TRBD1 as a possible D gene (5 bases). The CDR3 spans 14 residues. Looked up from germline, CDR1 is SEHNR and CDR2 is FQNEAQ (reference sequence). With 5 bases removed from V and 3 bases from J, the gap between germline ends came to 12 bases. The CDR3: CASSPTAGTDTQYF. As DNA, the CDR3 is TGTGCCAGCAGCCCGACAGCCGGGACAGATACGCAGTATTTT. The whole variable domain, remainder taken from reference TRBV7-9 and TRBJ2-3, is DTGVSQNPRHKITKRGQNVTFRCDPISEHNRLYWYRQTLGQGPEFLTYFQNEAQLEKSRLLSDRFSAERPKGSFSTLEIQRTEQGDSAMYLCASSPTAGTDTQYFGPGTRLTVL.

This chain joins TRBV6-6 and TRBJ2-1, with 11 bases matching TRBD2. CDR1 MNHNY and CDR2 SVGAGI come from the germline V gene (reference sequence). V shed 6 bases and J 3 bases; nucleotides not matched to a gene: 4. The CDR3 covers 15 residues. Here the CDR3 DNA reads TGTGCCAGCAGATCCGGGACTAGCGGCTACAATGAGCAGTTCTTC. Translating gives CASRSGTSGYNEQFF.